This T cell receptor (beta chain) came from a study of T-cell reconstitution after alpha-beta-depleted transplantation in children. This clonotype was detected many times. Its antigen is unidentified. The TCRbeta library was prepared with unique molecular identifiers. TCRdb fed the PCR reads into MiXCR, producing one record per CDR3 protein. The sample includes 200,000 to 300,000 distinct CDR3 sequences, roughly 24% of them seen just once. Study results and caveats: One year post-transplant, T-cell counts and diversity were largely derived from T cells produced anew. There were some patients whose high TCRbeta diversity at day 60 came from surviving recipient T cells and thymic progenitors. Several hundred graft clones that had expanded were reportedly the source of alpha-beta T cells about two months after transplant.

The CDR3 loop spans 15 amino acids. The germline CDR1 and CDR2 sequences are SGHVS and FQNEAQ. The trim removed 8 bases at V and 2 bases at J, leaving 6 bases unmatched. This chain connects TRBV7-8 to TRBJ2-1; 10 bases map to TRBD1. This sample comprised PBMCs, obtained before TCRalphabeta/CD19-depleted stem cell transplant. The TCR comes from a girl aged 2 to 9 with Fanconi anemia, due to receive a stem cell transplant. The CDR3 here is CASEGTGVTYNEQFF. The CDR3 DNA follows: TGTGCCAGCGAGGGGACAGGGGTTACCTACAATGAGCAGTTCTTC.